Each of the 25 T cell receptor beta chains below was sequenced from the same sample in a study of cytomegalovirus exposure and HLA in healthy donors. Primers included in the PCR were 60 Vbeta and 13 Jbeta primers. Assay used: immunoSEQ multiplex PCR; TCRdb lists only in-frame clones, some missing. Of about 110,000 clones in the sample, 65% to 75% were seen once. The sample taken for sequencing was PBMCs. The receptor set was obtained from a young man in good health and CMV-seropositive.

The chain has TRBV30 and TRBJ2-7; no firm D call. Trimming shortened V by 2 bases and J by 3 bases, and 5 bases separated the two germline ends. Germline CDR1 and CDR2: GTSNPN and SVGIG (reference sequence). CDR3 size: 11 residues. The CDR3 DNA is TGTGCCTGGAGTCCCCTCTACGAGCAGTACTTC. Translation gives CAWSPLYEQYF.

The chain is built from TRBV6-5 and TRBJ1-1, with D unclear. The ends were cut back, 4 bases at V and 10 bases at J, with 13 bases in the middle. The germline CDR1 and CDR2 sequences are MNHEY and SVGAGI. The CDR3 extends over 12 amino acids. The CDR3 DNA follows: TGTGCCAGCAGTTTCCCTCGCGAGAGAGCTTTCTTT. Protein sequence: CASSFPRERAFF.

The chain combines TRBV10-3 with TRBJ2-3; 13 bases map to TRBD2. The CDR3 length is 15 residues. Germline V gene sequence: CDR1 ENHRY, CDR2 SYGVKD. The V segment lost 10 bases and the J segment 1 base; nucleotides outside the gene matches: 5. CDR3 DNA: TGTGCCACCCAGGGACTAGCGGGGCGCACAGATACGCAGTATTTT. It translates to CATQGLAGRTDTQYF.

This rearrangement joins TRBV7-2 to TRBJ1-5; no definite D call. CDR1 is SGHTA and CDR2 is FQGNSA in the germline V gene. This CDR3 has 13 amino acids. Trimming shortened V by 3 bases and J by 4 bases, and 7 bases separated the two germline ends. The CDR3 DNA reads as TGTGCCAGCAGCTTCGCGGAGAATCAGCCCCAGCATTTT. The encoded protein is CASSFAENQPQHF.

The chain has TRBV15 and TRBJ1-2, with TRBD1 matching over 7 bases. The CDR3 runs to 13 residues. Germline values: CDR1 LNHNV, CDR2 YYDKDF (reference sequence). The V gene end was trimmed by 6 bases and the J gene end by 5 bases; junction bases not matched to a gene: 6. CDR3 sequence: CATSLTGEYGYTF. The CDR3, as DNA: TGTGCCACCAGTCTCACAGGGGAGTATGGCTACACCTTC.

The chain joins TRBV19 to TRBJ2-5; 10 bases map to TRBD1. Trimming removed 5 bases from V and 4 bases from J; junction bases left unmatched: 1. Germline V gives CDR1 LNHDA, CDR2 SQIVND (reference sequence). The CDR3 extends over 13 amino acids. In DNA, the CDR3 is TGTGCCAGTAGTTGGGACAGGGGAGAGACCCAGTACTTC. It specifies CASSWDRGETQYF.

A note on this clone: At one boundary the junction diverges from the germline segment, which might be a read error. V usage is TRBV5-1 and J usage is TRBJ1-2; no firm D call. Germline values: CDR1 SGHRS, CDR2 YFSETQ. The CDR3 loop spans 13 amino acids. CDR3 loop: CAGSPDPSEGYTF. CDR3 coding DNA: TGCGCCGGCAGTCCTGACCCGTCGGAGGGCTACACCTTC.

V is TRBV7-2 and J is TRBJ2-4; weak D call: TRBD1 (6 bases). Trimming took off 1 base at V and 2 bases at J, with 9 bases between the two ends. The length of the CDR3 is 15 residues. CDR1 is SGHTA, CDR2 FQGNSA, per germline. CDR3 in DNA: TGTGCCAGCAGCTTAGTCCAGGGGACCAAAAACATTCAGTACTTC. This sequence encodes CASSLVQGTKNIQYF. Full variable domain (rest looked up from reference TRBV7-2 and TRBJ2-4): GAGVSQSPSNKVTEKGKDVELRCDPISGHTALYWYRQSLGQGLEFLIYFQGNSAPDKSGLPSDRFSAERTGGSVSTLTIQRTQQEDSAVYLCASSLVQGTKNIQYFGAGTRLSVL.

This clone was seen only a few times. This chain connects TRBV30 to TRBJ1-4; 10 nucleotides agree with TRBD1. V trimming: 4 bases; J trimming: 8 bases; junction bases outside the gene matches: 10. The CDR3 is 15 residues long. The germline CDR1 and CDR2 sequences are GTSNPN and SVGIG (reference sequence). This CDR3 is CAWTRFRDRGEKLFF. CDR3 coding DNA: TGTGCCTGGACCCGCTTCCGGGACAGGGGAGAAAAACTGTTTTTT.

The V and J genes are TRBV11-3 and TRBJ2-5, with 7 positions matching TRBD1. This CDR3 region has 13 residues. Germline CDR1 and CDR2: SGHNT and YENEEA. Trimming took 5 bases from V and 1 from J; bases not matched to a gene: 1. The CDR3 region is CASSRQGQETQYF. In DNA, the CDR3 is TGTGCCAGCAGCCGACAGGGCCAAGAGACCCAGTACTTC.

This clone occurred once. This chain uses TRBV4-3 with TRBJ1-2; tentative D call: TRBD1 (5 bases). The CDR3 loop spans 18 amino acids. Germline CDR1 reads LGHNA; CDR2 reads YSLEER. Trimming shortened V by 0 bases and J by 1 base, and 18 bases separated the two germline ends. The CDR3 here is CASSQEDRGLHINYGYTF. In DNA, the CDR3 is TGCGCCAGCAGCCAAGAAGACCGGGGACTCCATATTAACTATGGCTACACCTTC.

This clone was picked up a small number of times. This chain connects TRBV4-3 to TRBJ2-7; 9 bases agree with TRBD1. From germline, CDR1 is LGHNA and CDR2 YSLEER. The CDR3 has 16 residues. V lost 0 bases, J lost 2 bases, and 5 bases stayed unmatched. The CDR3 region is CASSQDEGQGAYEQYF. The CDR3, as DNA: TGCGCCAGCAGCCAAGATGAGGGACAGGGTGCCTACGAGCAGTACTTC.

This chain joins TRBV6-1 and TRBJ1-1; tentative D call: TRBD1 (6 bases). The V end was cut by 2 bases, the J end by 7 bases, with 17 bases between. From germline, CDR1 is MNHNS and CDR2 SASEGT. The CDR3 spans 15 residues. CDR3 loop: CASSESRTADHEAFF. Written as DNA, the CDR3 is TGTGCCAGCAGTGAAAGTAGGACAGCCGACCATGAAGCTTTCTTT.

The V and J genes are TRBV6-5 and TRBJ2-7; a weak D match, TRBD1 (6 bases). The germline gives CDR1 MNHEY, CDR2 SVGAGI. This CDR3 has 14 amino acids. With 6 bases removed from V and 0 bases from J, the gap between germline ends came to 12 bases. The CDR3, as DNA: TGTGCCAGCAGCCGAAAGACAGGCTCCTACGAGCAGTACTTC. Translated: CASSRKTGSYEQYF.

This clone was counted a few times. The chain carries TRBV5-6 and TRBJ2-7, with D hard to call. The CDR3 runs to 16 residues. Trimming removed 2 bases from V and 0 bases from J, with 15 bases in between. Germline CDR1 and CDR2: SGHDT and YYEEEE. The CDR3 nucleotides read TGTGCCAGCAGCTTCCTTACCCTCGGTCCCTCCTACGAGCAGTACTTC. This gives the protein CASSFLTLGPSYEQYF.

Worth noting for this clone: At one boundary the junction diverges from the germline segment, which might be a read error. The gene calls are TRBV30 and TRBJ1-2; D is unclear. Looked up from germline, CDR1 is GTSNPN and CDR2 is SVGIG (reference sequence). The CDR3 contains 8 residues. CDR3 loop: CAWERLSF. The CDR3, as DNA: TGTGCCTGGGAGAGGCTTTCCTTC.

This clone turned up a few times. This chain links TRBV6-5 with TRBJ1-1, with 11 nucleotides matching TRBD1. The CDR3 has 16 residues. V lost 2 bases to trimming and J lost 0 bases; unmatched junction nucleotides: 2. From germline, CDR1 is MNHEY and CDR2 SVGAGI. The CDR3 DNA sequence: TGTGCCAGCAGTTACGGGGACAGGGGGATGAACACTGAAGCTTTCTTT. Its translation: CASSYGDRGMNTEAFF.

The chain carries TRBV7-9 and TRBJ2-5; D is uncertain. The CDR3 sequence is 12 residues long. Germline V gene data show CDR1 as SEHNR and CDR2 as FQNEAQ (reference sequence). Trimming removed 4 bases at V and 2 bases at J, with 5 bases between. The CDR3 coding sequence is TGTGCCAGCAGCTCAATTCAAGAGACCCAGTACTTC. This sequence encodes CASSSIQETQYF.

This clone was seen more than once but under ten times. This chain's CDR3 is CASSYSADEQYF. CDR3 nucleotide sequence: TGTGCCAGCAGTTACTCGGCCGACGAGCAGTACTTC. The J gene is TRBJ2-7, the V gene TRBV6-5, with D uncertain. V was pared by 0 bases and J by 5 bases, with 5 bases between. The CDR3 consists of 12 residues. Germline V gene lookup returns CDR1 MNHEY and CDR2 SVGAGI.

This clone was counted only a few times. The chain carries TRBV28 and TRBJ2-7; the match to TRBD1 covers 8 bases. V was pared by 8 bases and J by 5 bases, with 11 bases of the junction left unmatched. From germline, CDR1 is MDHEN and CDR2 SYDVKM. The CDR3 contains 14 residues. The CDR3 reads CASHGQGILHEQYF. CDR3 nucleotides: TGTGCCAGCCACGGACAGGGAATTTTACACGAGCAGTACTTC.

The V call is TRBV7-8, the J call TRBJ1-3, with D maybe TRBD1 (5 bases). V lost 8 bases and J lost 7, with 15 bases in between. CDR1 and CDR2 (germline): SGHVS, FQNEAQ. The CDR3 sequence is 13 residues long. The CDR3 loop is CASRDSAWNTIYF. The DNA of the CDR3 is TGTGCCAGCCGGGACTCCGCTTGGAACACCATATATTTT.

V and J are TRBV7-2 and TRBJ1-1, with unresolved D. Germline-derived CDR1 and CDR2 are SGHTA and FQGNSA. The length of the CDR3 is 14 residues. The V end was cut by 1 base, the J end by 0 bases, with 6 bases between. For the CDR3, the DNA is TGTGCCAGCAGCTTAGGAGGTCTGAACACTGAAGCTTTCTTT. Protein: CASSLGGLNTEAFF.

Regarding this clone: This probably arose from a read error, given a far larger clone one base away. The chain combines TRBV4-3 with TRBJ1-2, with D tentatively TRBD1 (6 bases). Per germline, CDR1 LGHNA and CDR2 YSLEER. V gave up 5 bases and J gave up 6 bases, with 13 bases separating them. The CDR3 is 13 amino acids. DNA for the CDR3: TGCGCCAGCAGCTTGGTAGGGGGTCATGGCTACACCTTC. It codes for CASSLVGGHGYTF.

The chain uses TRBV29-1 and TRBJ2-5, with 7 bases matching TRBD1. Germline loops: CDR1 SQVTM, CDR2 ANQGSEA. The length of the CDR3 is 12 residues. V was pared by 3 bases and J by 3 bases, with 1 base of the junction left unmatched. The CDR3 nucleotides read TGCAGCGTTGAGGGGACAGAAGAGACCCAGTACTTC. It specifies CSVEGTEETQYF.

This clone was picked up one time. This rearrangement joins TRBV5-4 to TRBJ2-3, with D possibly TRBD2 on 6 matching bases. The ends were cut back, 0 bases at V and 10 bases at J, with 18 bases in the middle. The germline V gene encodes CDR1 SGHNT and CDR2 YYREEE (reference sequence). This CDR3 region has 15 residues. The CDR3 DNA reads TGTGCCAGCAGCTTGGCGGGAGCTCCGGGGGTTGCGCAGTATTTT. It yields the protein CASSLAGAPGVAQYF.